Presented here are 3 T cell receptor beta chains from one specimen sequenced in a study of T cell responses to AZD1222 COVID-19 vaccine. The protocol was immunoSEQ multiplex PCR, while the TCRdb copy is restricted to in-frame clones and leaves out a portion. The table records about 110,000 clones, roughly 89% of them present only once. This specimen was peripheral blood, taken 28 days after the second AZD1222 dose. Source of these receptors: an adult who received the AZD1222 COVID-19 vaccine.

V gene TRBV7-3 combines with J gene TRBJ1-2; D unresolved. Germline V gene data show CDR1 as SGHTA and CDR2 as FQGTGA. The CDR3 totals 13 residues. V lost 5 bases and J 0 bases, leaving 7 bases between the germline ends. The CDR3 region has the DNA TGTGCCAGCAGCCTAGACGCTAACTATGGCTACACCTTC. It codes for CASSLDANYGYTF.

J is TRBJ1-2 and V is TRBV6-2 or TRBV6-3, with D possibly being TRBD1 (5 bases). Deletions cut 5 bases from V and 2 bases from J, with 9 bases between. The CDR3 spans 13 residues. CDR1 and CDR2 from the germline V gene are MNHEY and SVGEGT. CDR3 residues: CASSHRDNYGYTF. The CDR3, as DNA: TGTGCCAGCAGTCACCGGGACAACTATGGCTACACCTTC.

The J gene is TRBJ1-1, the V gene TRBV30, with D perhaps matching TRBD1 (6 bases). This CDR3 spans 12 amino acids. V lost 5 bases, J lost 5 bases, and 12 bases lay in between. Germline values: CDR1 GTSNPN, CDR2 SVGIG (reference sequence). Here the CDR3 reads CAWSQQGTEAFF. CDR3 bases: TGTGCCTGGTCCCAACAGGGAACTGAAGCTTTCTTT. Supplemented by reference TRBV30 and TRBJ1-1, the full variable domain reads SQTIHQWPATLVQPVGSPLSLECTVEGTSNPNLYWYRQAAGRGLQLLFYSVGIGQISSEVPQNLSASRPQDRQFILSSKKLLLSDSGFYLCAWSQQGTEAFFGQGTRLTVV.